The 5 T cell receptor beta chains below all came from one sample that was sequenced in a study of OX40 agonist ivuxolimab in advanced cancers. Profiled with immunoSEQ multiplex PCR; TCRdb holds only in-frame clones, not every one. This table has 70,000 to 80,000 clones, 80% to 90% appearing once. The sample in question was CD4+ or CD8+ T cells sorted from blood, obtained in a trial of the OX40 agonist ivuxolimab. These receptors came from an adult with an advanced solid tumor such as melanoma, head and neck, liver or kidney cancer.

Here the CDR3 DNA reads TGTGCCACCAGCAGTGGCGTAACAGGGGGCAGATACGAGCAGTACTTC. Translating gives CATSSGVTGGRYEQYF. The V call is TRBV15, the J call TRBJ2-7; 9 bases are a match to TRBD1. The ends lost 3 bases at V and 4 bases at J; junction bases unmatched: 10. Germline assignment: CDR1 LNHNV and CDR2 YYDKDF (reference sequence). The CDR3 covers 16 residues.

The rearrangement joins TRBV29-1 to TRBJ2-1; possible D gene TRBD2, 5 bases. Trimming left V 5 bases short and J 10 bases short, with 12 bases between. Germline loops: CDR1 SQVTM, CDR2 ANQGSEA. CDR3 length: 11 amino acids. The CDR3 DNA reads TGCAGCGTTCGAAACGGGGTGGAGCAGTTCTTC. Translating it yields CSVRNGVEQFF.

This rearrangement joins TRBV5-1 to TRBJ1-5; 9 bases are a match to TRBD1. The CDR3 sequence is 13 residues long. Germline-derived CDR1 and CDR2 are SGHRS and YFSETQ. Trimming removed 3 bases from V and 6 bases from J; junction bases left unmatched: 1. The CDR3: CASSWGQGQPQHF. As DNA, the CDR3 is TGCGCCAGCAGCTGGGGACAGGGTCAGCCCCAGCATTTT.

The rearrangement links TRBV27 to TRBJ2-5, with a weak D call TRBD1 (6 bases). The end of the DNA fits TRBJ2-7 better, so the J call may be wrong. This CDR3 has 15 residues. Germline loops: CDR1 MNHEY, CDR2 SMNVEV (reference sequence). CDR3 loop: CASSLGGKLPYEQYF. The CDR3 DNA sequence: TGTGCCAGCAGCCTAGGGGGAAAACTCCCCTACGAGCAGTACTTC.

This chain uses TRBV9 with TRBJ2-1; 7 nucleotides agree with TRBD1. Trimming at V came to 0 bases and at J to 7 bases, leaving 10 bases not matched to a gene. The CDR3 spans 16 residues. Germline assignment: CDR1 SGDLS and CDR2 YYNGEE. The DNA for the CDR3 is TGTGCCAGCAGCGTAGCCGGGACAGAAAGGGGAAATGAGCAGTTCTTC. Amino acid sequence: CASSVAGTERGNEQFF.